The next 24 T cell receptor beta chains were all read from a single sample in a study of cytomegalovirus exposure and HLA in healthy donors. The PCR had 60 Vbeta and 13 Jbeta primers. Libraries were prepared by immunoSEQ multiplex PCR; TCRdb keeps only in-frame clonotypes and omits some of them. The sample includes some 150,000 clones, 64% of them seen just once. The sample was PBMCs. All receptors derive from a woman aged 25 to 39 in good health and CMV-seropositive.

A few counts support this clone. This chain joins TRBV2 and TRBJ2-1; 9 positions match TRBD1. This CDR3 has 17 amino acids. Germline assignment: CDR1 SNHLY and CDR2 FYNNEI. V lost 6 bases to trimming and J lost 2 bases; unmatched junction nucleotides: 11. The CDR3 coding sequence is TGTGCCAGCAGCGCTGGACAGGGGAGTGGAACCTACAATGAGCAGTTCTTC. This translates into CASSAGQGSGTYNEQFF.

As for this clone: Other DNA sequences in the sample encode the same CDR3. The chain carries TRBV6-5 and TRBJ1-5, with D possibly TRBD1 on 6 matching bases. The CDR3 spans 13 residues. Trimming removed 6 bases at V and 4 bases at J, with 10 bases between. The germline V gene encodes CDR1 MNHEY and CDR2 SVGAGI. The CDR3 reads CASRGQLNQPQHF. The CDR3 bases are TGTGCCAGCAGAGGACAGCTTAATCAGCCCCAGCATTTT.

The rearrangement joins TRBV27 to TRBJ2-1, with a tentative D call TRBD2 (7 bases). From germline, CDR1 is MNHEY and CDR2 SMNVEV (reference sequence). Trimming took off 3 bases at V and 3 bases at J, with 12 bases between the two ends. The CDR3 runs 15 residues. The CDR3 spells CASSFAGAIYNEQFF. As DNA, the CDR3 is TGTGCCAGCAGTTTTGCGGGGGCGATCTACAATGAGCAGTTCTTC.

The gene calls are TRBV14 and TRBJ1-2; the D is unclear. The CDR3 consists of 15 residues. Germline V gene sequence: CDR1 SGHDN, CDR2 FVKESK. V was cut by 0 bases and J by 5 bases, with 13 bases left in between. The CDR3 sequence is CASSQDTADIYGYTF. The CDR3 DNA is TGTGCCAGCAGCCAAGACACAGCGGATATTTATGGCTACACCTTC.

J is TRBJ1-2 and V is TRBV4-1; D remains ambiguous. The CDR3 runs to 15 residues. From germline, CDR1 is MGHRA and CDR2 YSYEKL. Trimming left V 4 bases short and J 0 bases short, with 12 bases between. In nucleotides, the CDR3 is TGCGCCAGCAGCCCTACTTCGAGGGCTAACTATGGCTACACCTTC. It translates to CASSPTSRANYGYTF.

This chain links TRBV11-3 with TRBJ1-1; possibly TRBD1 for D (5 bases). There are 14 residues in the CDR3. Germline V gives CDR1 SGHNT, CDR2 YENEEA. V lost 2 bases and J 3 bases, leaving 10 bases between the germline ends. CDR3 coding DNA: TGTGCCAGCAGCTTAATGGGGGGAGACACTGAAGCTTTCTTT. Its protein product is CASSLMGGDTEAFF.

The gene calls are TRBV27 and TRBJ2-1; D gene unclear. The CDR3 contains 13 residues. The germline V and J ends were trimmed by 3 bases and 4 bases, with 7 bases remaining between them. Germline V gene lookup returns CDR1 MNHEY and CDR2 SMNVEV (reference sequence). The CDR3 sequence is CASSFYMYNEQFF. CDR3 sequence (DNA): TGTGCCAGCAGTTTTTATATGTACAATGAGCAGTTCTTC.

The V call is TRBV10-3, the J call TRBJ2-7, with a weak D call TRBD2 (5 bases). Trimming cost V 4 bases and J 2 bases, with 18 bases left between them. Germline V lookup: CDR1 ENHRY, CDR2 SYGVKD. The CDR3 extends over 16 amino acids. CDR3 amino acids: CAISVTGKGKTYEQYF. CDR3 DNA: TGTGCCATCAGTGTCACGGGAAAAGGGAAGACCTACGAGCAGTACTTC.

V and J are TRBV2 and TRBJ1-1; tentatively, D is TRBD1 (6 bases). Germline-derived CDR1 and CDR2 are SNHLY and FYNNEI. The CDR3 loop spans 14 amino acids. Trimming cost V 4 bases and J 1 base, with 10 bases left between them. CDR3 bases: TGTGCCAGCAGTGCATACAGGGAGAACACTGAAGCTTTCTTT. This sequence encodes CASSAYRENTEAFF.

This chain connects TRBV6-6 to TRBJ1-5, with D hard to call. The CDR3 consists of 12 residues. Germline V gives CDR1 MNHNY, CDR2 SVGAGI (reference sequence). V lost 4 bases to trimming and J lost 4 bases, with 5 bases between them. The CDR3 here is CASSFQNQPQHF. The CDR3 nucleotides are TGTGCCAGCAGTTTCCAGAATCAGCCCCAGCATTTT.

The chain couples TRBV11-3 to TRBJ1-1; D unresolved. V gave up 6 bases and J gave up 6 bases, with 8 bases separating them. Germline CDR1 reads SGHNT; CDR2 reads YENEEA. CDR3 size: 11 residues. This chain's CDR3 is CASSSGSEAFF. The CDR3 coding sequence is TGTGCCAGCAGTTCCGGGTCTGAAGCTTTCTTT. Variable domain in full (rest from reference TRBV11-3 and TRBJ1-1): EAGVVQSPRYKIIEKKQPVAFWCNPISGHNTLYWYLQNLGQGPELLIRYENEEAVDDSQLPKDRFSAERLKGVDSTLKIQPAELGDSAVYLCASSSGSEAFFGQGTRLTVV.

The chain couples TRBV6-1 to TRBJ2-5; a possible D gene is TRBD1 (6 bases). The J call may be wrong; the DNA end is better matched by TRBJ2-7. The CDR3 has 15 residues. Germline lookup yields CDR1 MNHNS and CDR2 SASEGT. The CDR3 region is CASSRGQPYPYEQYF. The CDR3 DNA sequence: TGTGCCAGCAGTAGAGGACAGCCTTACCCCTACGAGCAGTACTTC.

The chain combines TRBV18 with TRBJ2-3, with TRBD2 identical over 10 bases. The CDR3 runs 18 residues. Germline V gene lookup returns CDR1 KGHSH and CDR2 LQKENI. J lost 2 bases, V lost 0 bases, and 8 bases had no gene match. The CDR3 protein is CASSPPRGLAENTDTQYF. CDR3 nucleotides: TGTGCCAGCTCACCACCCCGAGGACTAGCGGAGAACACAGATACGCAGTATTTT.

The chain carries TRBV7-9 and TRBJ1-2, with D tentatively TRBD1 (6 bases). Germline V gene data show CDR1 as SEHNR and CDR2 as FQNEAQ (reference sequence). Trimming took 2 bases from V and 8 from J, leaving 18 bases between them. CDR3 length: 15 residues. CDR3 region: CASSLRDIDLDGYTF. Here the CDR3 DNA reads TGTGCCAGCAGCTTAAGGGACATCGACCTGGACGGCTACACCTTC. The complete variable domain, with remaining parts taken from reference TRBV7-9 and TRBJ1-2, reads DTGVSQNPRHKITKRGQNVTFRCDPISEHNRLYWYRQTLGQGPEFLTYFQNEAQLEKSRLLSDRFSAERPKGSFSTLEIQRTEQGDSAMYLCASSLRDIDLDGYTFGSGTRLTVV.

The chain employs TRBV4-1 and TRBJ1-6; TRBD1 might be the D (6 bases). The CDR3 covers 16 residues. Trimming stripped 3 bases from V and 8 bases from J, with 17 bases between. The germline CDR1 and CDR2 sequences are MGHRA and YSYEKL. CDR3 in amino acids: CASSHLGGAGDSPLHF. The CDR3 bases are TGCGCCAGCAGCCACCTGGGGGGGGCCGGGGATTCACCCCTCCACTTT.

The chain joins TRBV2 to TRBJ1-5; TRBD1 matches 7 bases. CDR3 length: 15 amino acids. Germline V lookup: CDR1 SNHLY, CDR2 FYNNEI. V was clipped by 4 bases and J by 5 bases; unmatched bases: 8. CDR3 protein: CASSGLDREDQPQHF. The DNA for the CDR3 is TGTGCCAGCAGTGGTCTCGACAGGGAGGATCAGCCCCAGCATTTT.

The V and J genes are TRBV25-1 and TRBJ2-3; 7 nucleotides align to TRBD2. Germline CDR1 and CDR2: MGHDK and SYGVNS. This CDR3 has 14 amino acids. The ends lost 4 bases at V and 0 bases at J; junction bases unmatched: 1. The CDR3 nucleotides are TGTGCCAGCAGTGCTAGCGGAAGCACAGATACGCAGTATTTT. Residues: CASSASGSTDTQYF.

The V and J genes are TRBV6-1 and TRBJ1-1, with D possibly being TRBD1 (6 bases). CDR3 length equals 13 residues. Germline V lookup: CDR1 MNHNS, CDR2 SASEGT. V was trimmed by 2 bases and J by 4 bases, leaving 8 bases between them. CDR3 sequence (DNA): TGTGCCAGCAGTGAAACAGGGCGCACTGAAGCTTTCTTT. It specifies CASSETGRTEAFF.

The chain has TRBV19 and TRBJ1-2, with D hard to call. The germline V gene has CDR1 LNHDA and CDR2 SQIVND (reference sequence). Trimming left V 3 bases short and J 4 bases short, with 9 bases between. This CDR3 spans 13 amino acids. The CDR3 loop reads CASSIVQSYGYTF. In DNA, the CDR3 is TGTGCCAGTAGTATTGTTCAGTCCTATGGCTACACCTTC.

J is TRBJ1-6 and V is TRBV5-8, with TRBD1 matching over 8 bases. V shed 1 base and J 10 bases; nucleotides not matched to a gene: 4. CDR1 is SGHTS, CDR2 YDEGEE, per germline. This CDR3 has 14 amino acids. CDR3 sequence: CASSLTGGRSPLHF. CDR3 bases: TGTGCCAGCAGCTTGACAGGGGGTAGGTCACCCCTCCACTTT.

The V gene is TRBV19, the J gene TRBJ1-2; D perhaps matches TRBD1 (5 bases). The V end lost 8 bases, the J end lost 3 bases, and 10 bases lay between the germline ends. Germline loops: CDR1 LNHDA, CDR2 SQIVND (reference sequence). CDR3 length: 12 amino acids. The CDR3 DNA is TGTGCCAGTTCCCGGGGGTACTATGGCTACACCTTC. Translation gives CASSRGYYGYTF.

This clone turned up a few times. Additional DNA sequences in this sample encode the identical CDR3. V is TRBV27 and J is TRBJ1-2; D unresolved. Germline values: CDR1 MNHEY, CDR2 SMNVEV (reference sequence). This CDR3 has 13 residues. V was clipped by 2 bases and J by 4 bases, with 8 bases between them. CDR3 in DNA: TGTGCCAGCAGTTTAAGCCGCGGCTATGGCTACACCTTC. It specifies CASSLSRGYGYTF.

This sequence joins TRBV7-6 and TRBJ2-5; 11 bases map to TRBD1. This CDR3 has 13 amino acids. The V and J ends lost 3 bases and 10 bases, in that order; junction bases with no gene match: 4. The germline V gene encodes CDR1 SGHVS and CDR2 FNYEAQ. In nucleotides, the CDR3 is TGTGCCAGCAGCTTTGGGACAGGGGGTTACCAGTACTTC. Encoded protein: CASSFGTGGYQYF.

The chain employs TRBV5-4 and TRBJ2-3; D ambiguous. The CDR3 covers 16 residues. Germline loops: CDR1 SGHNT, CDR2 YYREEE (reference sequence). Trimming shortened V by 2 bases and J by 0 bases, and 13 bases separated the two germline ends. For the CDR3, the DNA is TGTGCCAGCAGCTTCGCCGGGTATCGAAGCACAGATACGCAGTATTTT. Translation gives CASSFAGYRSTDTQYF.